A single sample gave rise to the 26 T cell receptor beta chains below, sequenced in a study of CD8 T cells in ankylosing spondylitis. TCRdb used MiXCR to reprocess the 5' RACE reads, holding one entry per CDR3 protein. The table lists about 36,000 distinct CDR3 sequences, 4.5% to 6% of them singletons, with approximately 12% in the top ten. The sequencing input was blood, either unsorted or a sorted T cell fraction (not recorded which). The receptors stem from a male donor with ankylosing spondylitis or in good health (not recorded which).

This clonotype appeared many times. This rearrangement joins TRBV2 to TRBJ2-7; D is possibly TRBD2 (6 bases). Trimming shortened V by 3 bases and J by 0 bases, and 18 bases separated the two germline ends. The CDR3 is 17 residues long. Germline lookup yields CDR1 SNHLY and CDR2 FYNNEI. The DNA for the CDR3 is TGTGCCAGCAGTGAGCCCACGGGGGAGGATCTCTCCTACGAGCAGTACTTC. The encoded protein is CASSEPTGEDLSYEQYF.

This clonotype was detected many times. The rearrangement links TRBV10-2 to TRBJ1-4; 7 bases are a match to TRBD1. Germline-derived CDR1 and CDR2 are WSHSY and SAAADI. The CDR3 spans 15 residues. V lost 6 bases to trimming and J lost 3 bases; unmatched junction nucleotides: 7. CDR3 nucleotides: TGCGCCAGCAGATGGGGGACAGCTTCTAATGAAAAACTGTTTTTT. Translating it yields CASRWGTASNEKLFF.

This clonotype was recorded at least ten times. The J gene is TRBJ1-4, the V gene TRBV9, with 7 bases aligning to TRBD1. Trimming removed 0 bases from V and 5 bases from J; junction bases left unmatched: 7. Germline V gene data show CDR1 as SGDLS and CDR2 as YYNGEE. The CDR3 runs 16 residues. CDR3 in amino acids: CASSVGRQGGNEKLFF. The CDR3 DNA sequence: TGTGCCAGCAGCGTAGGGAGGCAGGGGGGAAATGAAAAACTGTTTTTT.

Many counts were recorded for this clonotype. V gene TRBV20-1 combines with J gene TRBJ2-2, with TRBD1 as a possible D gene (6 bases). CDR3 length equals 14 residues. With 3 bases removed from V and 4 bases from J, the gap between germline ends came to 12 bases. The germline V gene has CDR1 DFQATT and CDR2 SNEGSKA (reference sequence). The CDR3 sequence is CSARGALATGELFF. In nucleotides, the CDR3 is TGCAGTGCTAGGGGGGCTCTAGCCACCGGGGAGCTGTTTTTT.

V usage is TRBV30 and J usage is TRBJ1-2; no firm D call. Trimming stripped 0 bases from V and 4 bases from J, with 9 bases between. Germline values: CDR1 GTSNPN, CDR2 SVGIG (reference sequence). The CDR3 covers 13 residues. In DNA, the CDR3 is TGTGCCTGGAGTGTACAGACCCTCTATGGCTACACCTTC. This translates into CAWSVQTLYGYTF.

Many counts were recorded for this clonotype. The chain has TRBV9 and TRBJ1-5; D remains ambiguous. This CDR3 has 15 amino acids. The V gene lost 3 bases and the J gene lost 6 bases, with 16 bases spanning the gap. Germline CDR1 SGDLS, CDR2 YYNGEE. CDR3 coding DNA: TGTGCCAGCAGCGAAGGGCATTCTCCCAGTCAGCCCCAGCATTTT. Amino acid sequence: CASSEGHSPSQPQHF.

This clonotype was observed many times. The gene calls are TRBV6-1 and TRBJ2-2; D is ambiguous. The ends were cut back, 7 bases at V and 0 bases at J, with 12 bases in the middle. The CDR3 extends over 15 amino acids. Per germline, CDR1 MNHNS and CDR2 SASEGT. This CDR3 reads CASTRSSPNTGELFF. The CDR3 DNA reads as TGTGCCAGCACTCGCTCGTCCCCGAACACCGGGGAGCTGTTTTTT.

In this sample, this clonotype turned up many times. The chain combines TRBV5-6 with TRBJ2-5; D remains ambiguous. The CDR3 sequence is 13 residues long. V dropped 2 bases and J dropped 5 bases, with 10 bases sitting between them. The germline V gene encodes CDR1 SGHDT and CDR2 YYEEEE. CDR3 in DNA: TGTGCCAGCAGCTTACCCTGGGCGGAGACCCAGTACTTC. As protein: CASSLPWAETQYF.

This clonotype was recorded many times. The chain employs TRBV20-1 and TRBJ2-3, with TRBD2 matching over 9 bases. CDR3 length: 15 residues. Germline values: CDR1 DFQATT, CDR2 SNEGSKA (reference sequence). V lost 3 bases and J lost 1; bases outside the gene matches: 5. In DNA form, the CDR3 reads TGCAGTGCTAGTGACATAGCGGGAGGCACAGATACGCAGTATTTT. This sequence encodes CSASDIAGGTDTQYF.

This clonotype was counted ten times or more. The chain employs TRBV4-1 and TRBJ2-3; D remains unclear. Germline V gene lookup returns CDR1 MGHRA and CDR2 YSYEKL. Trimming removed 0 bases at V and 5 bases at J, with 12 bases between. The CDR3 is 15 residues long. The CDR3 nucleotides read TGCGCCAGCAGCCAAGATGGGCATCCCGGAGATACGCAGTATTTT. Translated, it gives CASSQDGHPGDTQYF.

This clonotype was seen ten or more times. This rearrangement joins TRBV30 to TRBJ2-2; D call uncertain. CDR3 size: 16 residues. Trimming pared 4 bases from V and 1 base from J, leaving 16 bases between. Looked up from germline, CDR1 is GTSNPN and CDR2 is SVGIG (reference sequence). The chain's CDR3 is CAWTPLNRVNTGELFF. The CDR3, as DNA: TGTGCCTGGACCCCCCTAAATAGGGTGAACACCGGGGAGCTGTTTTTT.

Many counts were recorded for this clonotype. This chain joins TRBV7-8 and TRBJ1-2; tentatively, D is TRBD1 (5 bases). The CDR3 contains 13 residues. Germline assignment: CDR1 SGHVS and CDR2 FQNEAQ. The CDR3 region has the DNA TGTGCTTCGGGGGGGGATTTGGACTATGGCTACACCTTC. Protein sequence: CASGGDLDYGYTF.

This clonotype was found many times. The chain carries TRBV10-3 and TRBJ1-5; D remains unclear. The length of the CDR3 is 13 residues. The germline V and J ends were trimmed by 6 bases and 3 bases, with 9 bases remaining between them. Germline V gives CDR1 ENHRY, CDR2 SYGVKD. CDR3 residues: CAIREGDNQPQHF. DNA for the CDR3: TGTGCCATCAGGGAAGGAGACAATCAGCCCCAGCATTTT.

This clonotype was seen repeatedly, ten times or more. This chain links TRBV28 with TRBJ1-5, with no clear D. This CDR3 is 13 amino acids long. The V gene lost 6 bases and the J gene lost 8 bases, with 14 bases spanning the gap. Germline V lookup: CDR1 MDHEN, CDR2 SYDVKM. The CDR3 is CASRIPFTKPQHF. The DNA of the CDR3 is TGTGCCAGCAGGATCCCCTTCACGAAGCCCCAGCATTTT.

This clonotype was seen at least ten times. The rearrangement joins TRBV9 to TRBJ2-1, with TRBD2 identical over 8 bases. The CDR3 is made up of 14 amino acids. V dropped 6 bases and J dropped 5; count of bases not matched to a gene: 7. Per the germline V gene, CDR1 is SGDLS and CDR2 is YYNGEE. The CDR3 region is CASTLGRVDNEQFF. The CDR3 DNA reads TGTGCCAGCACCCTCGGGAGGGTGGACAATGAGCAGTTCTTC.

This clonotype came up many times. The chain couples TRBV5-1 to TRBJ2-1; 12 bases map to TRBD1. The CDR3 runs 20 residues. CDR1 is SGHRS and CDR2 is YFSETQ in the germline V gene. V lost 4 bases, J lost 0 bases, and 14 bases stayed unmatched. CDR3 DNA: TGCGCCAGCAGCCCTTGGGGACAGGGGGCCCGTGTGAGCTCCTACAATGAGCAGTTCTTC. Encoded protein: CASSPWGQGARVSSYNEQFF.

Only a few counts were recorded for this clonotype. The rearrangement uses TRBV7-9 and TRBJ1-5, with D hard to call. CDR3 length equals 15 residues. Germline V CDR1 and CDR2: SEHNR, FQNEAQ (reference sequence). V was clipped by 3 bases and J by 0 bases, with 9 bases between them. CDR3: CASSFFGGSNQPQHF. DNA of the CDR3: TGTGCCAGCAGCTTTTTCGGCGGTAGCAATCAGCCCCAGCATTTT.

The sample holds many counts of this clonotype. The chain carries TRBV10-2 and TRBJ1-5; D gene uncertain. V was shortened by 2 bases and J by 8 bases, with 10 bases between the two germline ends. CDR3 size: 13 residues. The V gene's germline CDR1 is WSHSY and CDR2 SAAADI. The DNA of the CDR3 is TGCGCCAGCAGTGAGGATTCTCGGGAGCCCCAGCATTTT. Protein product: CASSEDSREPQHF.

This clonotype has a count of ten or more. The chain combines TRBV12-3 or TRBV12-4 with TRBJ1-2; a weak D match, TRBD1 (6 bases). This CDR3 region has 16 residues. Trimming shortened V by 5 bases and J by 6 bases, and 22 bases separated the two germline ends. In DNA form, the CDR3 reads TGTGCCAGCAGTATCATAGACAGGCCACAGGAGGATGGCTACACCTTC. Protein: CASSIIDRPQEDGYTF.

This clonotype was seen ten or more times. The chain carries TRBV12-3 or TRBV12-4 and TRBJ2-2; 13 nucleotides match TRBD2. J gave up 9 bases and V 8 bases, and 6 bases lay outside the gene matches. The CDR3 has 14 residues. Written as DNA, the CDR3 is TGTGCCAGCGGCCGGACTAGCGGGGGCAGGGAGCTGTTTTTT. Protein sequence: CASGRTSGGRELFF.

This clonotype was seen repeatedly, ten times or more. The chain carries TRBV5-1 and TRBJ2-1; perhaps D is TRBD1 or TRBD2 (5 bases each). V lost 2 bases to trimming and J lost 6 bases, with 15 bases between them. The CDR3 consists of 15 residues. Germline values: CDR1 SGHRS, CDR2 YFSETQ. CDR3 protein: CASSFTGGYGNEQFF. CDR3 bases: TGCGCCAGCAGCTTTACTGGGGGTTACGGCAATGAGCAGTTCTTC. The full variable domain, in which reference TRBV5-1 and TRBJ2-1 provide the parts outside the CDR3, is KAGVTQTPRYLIKTRGQQVTLSCSPISGHRSVSWYQQTPGQGLQFLFEYFSETQRNKGNFPGRFSGRQFSNSRSEMNVSTLELGDSALYLCASSFTGGYGNEQFFGPGTRLTVL.

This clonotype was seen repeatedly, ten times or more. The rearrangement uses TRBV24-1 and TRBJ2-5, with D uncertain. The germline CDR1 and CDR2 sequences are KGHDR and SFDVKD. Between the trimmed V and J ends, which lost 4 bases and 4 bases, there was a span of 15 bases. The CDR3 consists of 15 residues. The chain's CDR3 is CATSEGLGDGETQYF. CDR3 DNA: TGTGCCACCAGTGAGGGTTTGGGTGACGGAGAGACCCAGTACTTC.

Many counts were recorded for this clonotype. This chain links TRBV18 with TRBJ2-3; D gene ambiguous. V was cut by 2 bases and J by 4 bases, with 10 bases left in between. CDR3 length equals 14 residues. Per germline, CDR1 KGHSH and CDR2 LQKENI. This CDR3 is CASSPSPGPDTQYF. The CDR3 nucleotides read TGTGCCAGCTCACCATCTCCGGGCCCAGATACGCAGTATTTT.

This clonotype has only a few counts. The chain's CDR3 is CASAAWGGSGETQYF. CDR3 nucleotides: TGCGCCAGCGCCGCGTGGGGCGGGAGTGGGGAGACCCAGTACTTC. The chain links TRBV5-1 to TRBJ2-5; 7 bases fit TRBD2. The germline V gene has CDR1 SGHRS and CDR2 YFSETQ. Trimming removed 7 bases from V and 5 bases from J; junction bases left unmatched: 14. CDR3 size: 15 residues.

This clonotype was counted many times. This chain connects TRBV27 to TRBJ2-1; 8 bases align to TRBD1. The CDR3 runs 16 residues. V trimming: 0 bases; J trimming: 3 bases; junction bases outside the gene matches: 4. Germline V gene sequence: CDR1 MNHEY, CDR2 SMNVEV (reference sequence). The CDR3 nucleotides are TGTGCCAGCAGTTTATCGAGTGGGACAGGCTACAATGAGCAGTTCTTC. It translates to CASSLSSGTGYNEQFF.

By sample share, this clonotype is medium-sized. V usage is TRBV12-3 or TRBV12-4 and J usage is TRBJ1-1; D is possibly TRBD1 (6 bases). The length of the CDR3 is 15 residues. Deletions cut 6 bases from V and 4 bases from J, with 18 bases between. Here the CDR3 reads CASSPSSGGLTEAFF. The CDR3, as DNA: TGTGCCAGCAGCCCTAGTTCCGGGGGCCTCACTGAAGCTTTCTTT.